A single sample gave rise to the 2 T cell receptor beta chains below, sequenced in a study of blood T cell repertoires in COVID-19. The method was immunoSEQ multiplex PCR; TCRdb's version includes in-frame clones alone and lacks a portion of them. This sample has roughly 100,000 clones; over 75% occur once, and the top ten carry around 5.8%. The sample consisted of peripheral blood. All receptors come from a human donor in a cohort sampled during active COVID-19.

The chain is built from TRBV5-4 and TRBJ2-2; weak D call: TRBD2 (6 bases). The germline CDR1 and CDR2 sequences are SGHNT and YYREEE (reference sequence). V lost 0 bases to trimming and J lost 10 bases, with 7 bases between them. This CDR3 has 12 residues. Here the CDR3 reads CASSLGGAELFF. In DNA, the CDR3 is TGTGCCAGCAGCTTGGGCGGGGCGGAGCTGTTTTTT.

The chain uses TRBV21-1 and TRBJ2-3; the table names TRBD2, a call not compared with the DNA. TRBV21-1 is noted as a pseudogene. The CDR3 runs 16 residues. CDR3 amino acids: CARTPPGKIKADTQYF. Here the CDR3 DNA reads TGTGCCAGAACCCCCCCGGGAAAAATTAAGGCAGATACGCAGTATTTT.